What follows is one T cell receptor (beta chain) and its context. Original handling: Amplification of reference gene primers provided the estimated nucleated cell counts. Generated by immunoSEQ multiplex PCR, the TCRdb table keeps only in-frame clones and is missing some. For V, J and clone size, that table is used; D and trimming come from the DNA. The data show about 160,000 clones, with about 88% seen just once and roughly 1% held by the top ten. Germline CDR1 reads SEHNR; CDR2 reads FQNEAQ (reference sequence). Between the trimmed V and J ends, which lost 2 bases and 6 bases, there was a span of 13 bases. CDR3 size: 15 residues. These data are taken from a study of blood T cell repertoires in COVID-19. Study in general: From the United States, Italy and Spain came samples of acute and convalescent COVID-19. T cells, B-cell-depleted T cells, or PBMCs provided the cDNA or gDNA that served as material.

The TCR was taken from a man in his forties with acute or convalescent COVID-19. The source material was peripheral blood. The chain has TRBV7-9 and TRBJ1-4, with D possibly being TRBD1 (5 bases). CDR3 nucleotide sequence: TGTGCCAGCAGCTTATCCGGGGGGATATATGAAAAACTGTTTTTT. Translating it yields CASSLSGGIYEKLFF. Full variable domain (missing parts from reference TRBV7-9 and TRBJ1-4): DTGVSQNPRHKITKRGQNVTFRCDPISEHNRLYWYRQTLGQGPEFLTYFQNEAQLEKSRLLSDRFSAERPKGSFSTLEIQRTEQGDSAMYLCASSLSGGIYEKLFFGSGTQLSVL.